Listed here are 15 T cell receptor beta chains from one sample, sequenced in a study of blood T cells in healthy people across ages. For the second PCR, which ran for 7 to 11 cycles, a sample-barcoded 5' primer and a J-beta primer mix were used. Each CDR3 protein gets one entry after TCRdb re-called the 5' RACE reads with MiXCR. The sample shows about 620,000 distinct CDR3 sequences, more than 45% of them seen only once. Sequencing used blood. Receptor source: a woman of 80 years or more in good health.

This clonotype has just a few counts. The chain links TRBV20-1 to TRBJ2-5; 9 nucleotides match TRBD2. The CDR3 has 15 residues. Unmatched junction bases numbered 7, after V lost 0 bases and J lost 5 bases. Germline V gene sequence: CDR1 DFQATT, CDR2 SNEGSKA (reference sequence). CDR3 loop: CSARDSGLAQETQYF. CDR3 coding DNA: TGCAGTGCTAGAGACTCGGGACTAGCCCAGGAGACCCAGTACTTC.

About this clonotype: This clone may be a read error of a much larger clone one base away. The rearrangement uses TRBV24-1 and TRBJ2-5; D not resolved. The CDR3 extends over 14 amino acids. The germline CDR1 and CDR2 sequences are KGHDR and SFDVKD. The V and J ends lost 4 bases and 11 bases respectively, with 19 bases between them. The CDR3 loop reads CATSEYSPGNEQYF. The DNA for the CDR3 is TGTGCCACCAGTGAGTACAGCCCGGGTAATGAGCAGTACTTC.

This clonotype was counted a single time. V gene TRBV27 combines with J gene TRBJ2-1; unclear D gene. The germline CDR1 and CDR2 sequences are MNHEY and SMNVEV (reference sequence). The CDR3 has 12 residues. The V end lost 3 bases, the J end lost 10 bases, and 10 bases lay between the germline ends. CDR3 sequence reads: CASSFVGQEQFF. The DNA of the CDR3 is TGTGCCAGCAGTTTCGTCGGCCAGGAGCAGTTCTTC.

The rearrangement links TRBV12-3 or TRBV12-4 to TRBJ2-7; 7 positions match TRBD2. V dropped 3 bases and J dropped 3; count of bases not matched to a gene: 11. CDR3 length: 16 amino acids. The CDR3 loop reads CASSFIDGSGDYEQYF. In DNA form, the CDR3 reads TGTGCCAGCAGTTTCATTGATGGCAGCGGGGACTACGAGCAGTACTTC.

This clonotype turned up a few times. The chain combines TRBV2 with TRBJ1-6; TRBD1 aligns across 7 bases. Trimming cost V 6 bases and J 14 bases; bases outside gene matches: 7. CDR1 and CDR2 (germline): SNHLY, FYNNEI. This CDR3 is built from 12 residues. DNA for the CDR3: TGTGCCAGCAGGGACAGGCCGGCGGCCCTCCACTTT. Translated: CASRDRPAALHF.

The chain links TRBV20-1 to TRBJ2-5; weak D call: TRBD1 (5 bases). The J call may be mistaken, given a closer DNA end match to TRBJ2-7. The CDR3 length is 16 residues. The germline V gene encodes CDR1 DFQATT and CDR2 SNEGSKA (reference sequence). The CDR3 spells CSAFLSRDPGSYEQYF. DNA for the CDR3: TGCAGTGCTTTTCTATCCAGGGATCCCGGATCATACGAGCAGTACTTC.

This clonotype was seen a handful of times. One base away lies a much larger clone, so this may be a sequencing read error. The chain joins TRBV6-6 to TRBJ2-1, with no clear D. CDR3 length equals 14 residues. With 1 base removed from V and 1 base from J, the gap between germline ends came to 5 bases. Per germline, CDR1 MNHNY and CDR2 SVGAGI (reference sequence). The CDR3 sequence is CASSYWASYNEQFF. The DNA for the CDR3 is TGTGCCAGCAGTTACTGGGCATCCTACAATGAGCAGTTCTTC.

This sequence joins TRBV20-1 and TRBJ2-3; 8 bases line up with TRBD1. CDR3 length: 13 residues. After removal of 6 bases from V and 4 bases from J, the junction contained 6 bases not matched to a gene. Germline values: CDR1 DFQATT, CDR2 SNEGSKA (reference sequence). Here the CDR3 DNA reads TGCAGTGCCTCCGGACAGGGTTCAGATACGCAGTATTTT. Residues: CSASGQGSDTQYF.

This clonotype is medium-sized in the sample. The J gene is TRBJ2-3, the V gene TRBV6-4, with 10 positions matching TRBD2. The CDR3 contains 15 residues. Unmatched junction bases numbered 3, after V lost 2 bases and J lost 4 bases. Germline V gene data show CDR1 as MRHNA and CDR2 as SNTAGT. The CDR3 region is CASSDEAGGPDTQYF. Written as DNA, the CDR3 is TGTGCCAGCAGTGACGAAGCGGGAGGGCCAGATACGCAGTATTTT.

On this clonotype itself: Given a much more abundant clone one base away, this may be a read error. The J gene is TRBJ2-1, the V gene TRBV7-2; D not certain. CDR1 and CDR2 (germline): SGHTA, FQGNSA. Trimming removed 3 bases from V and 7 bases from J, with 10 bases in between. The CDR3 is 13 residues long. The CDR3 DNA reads TGTGCCAGCAGCTTTAGCCAGGTGAATGAGCAGTTCTTC. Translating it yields CASSFSQVNEQFF.

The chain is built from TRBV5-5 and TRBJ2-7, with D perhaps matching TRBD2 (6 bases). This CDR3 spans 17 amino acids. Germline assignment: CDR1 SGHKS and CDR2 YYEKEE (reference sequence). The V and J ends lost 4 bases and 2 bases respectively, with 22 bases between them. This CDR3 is CASSHPSGAGNTYEQYF. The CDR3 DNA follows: TGTGCCAGCAGCCACCCCTCTGGGGCGGGAAATACCTACGAGCAGTACTTC.

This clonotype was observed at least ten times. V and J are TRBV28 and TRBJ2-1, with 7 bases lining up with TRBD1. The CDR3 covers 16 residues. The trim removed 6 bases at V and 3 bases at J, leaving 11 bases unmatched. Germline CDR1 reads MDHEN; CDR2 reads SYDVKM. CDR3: CASRQRDRGGYNEQFF. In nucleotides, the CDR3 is TGTGCCAGCAGGCAAAGGGACAGAGGGGGCTACAATGAGCAGTTCTTC.

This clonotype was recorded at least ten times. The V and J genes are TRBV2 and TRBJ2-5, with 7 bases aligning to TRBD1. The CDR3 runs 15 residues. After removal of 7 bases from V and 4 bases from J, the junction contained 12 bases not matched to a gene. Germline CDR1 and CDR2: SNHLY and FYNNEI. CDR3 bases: TGTGCCAGCACCCGACAGGGTTCCCGTGGAGAGACCCAGTACTTC. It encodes CASTRQGSRGETQYF.

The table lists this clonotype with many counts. This chain's CDR3 is CASSPPTGWEQFF. CDR3 DNA: TGCGCCAGCAGCCCTCCCACGGGTTGGGAGCAGTTCTTC. J is TRBJ2-1 and V is TRBV4-1; no reliable D call. The germline V gene encodes CDR1 MGHRA and CDR2 YSYEKL. With 4 bases removed from V and 10 bases from J, the gap between germline ends came to 14 bases. The CDR3 spans 13 residues.

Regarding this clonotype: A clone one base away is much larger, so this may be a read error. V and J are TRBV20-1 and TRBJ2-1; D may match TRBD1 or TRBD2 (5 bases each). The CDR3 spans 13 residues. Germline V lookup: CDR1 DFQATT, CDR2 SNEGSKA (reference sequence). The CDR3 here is CTARGESYNEQFF. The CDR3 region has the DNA TGCACTGCCAGAGGGGAGTCCTACAATGAGCAGTTCTTC.